This TCR beta chain derives from a study of beta chain features in type 1 diabetes. Germline V gene data show CDR1 as ENHRY and CDR2 as SYGVKD. This CDR3 region has 15 residues. J lost 8 bases, V lost 7 bases, and 14 bases had no gene match. Study observations and caveats: There was no resolution here of whether HLA type influences TCRB rearrangement.

TCRB transcripts that were expressed got sequenced, as all of the isolated RNA had been reverse transcribed. Sequencing was performed with immunoSEQ multiplex PCR; in TCRdb, only in-frame clones are kept and a portion is missing. The table shows about 930,000 clones, with 17% occurring only once. Only a few counts were recorded for this clone. Its matching antigen is unknown. The rearrangement links TRBV10-3 to TRBJ2-1; 7 bases line up with TRBD2. The material sequenced was naive CD4+ T cells from blood. The clonotype comes from a young woman in good health. The CDR3 loop is CAITRERDGRDEQFF. CDR3 in DNA: TGTGCCATCACAAGAGAGCGGGACGGTCGGGATGAGCAGTTCTTC.